This entry features one T cell receptor (beta chain) sequence. The data belong to a study of T-cell reconstitution after alpha-beta-depleted transplantation in children. Germline values: CDR1 LNHNV, CDR2 YYDKDF (reference sequence). V gave up 8 bases and J gave up 4 bases; unmatched junction bases: 7. CDR3 size: 15 residues. It was with unique molecular identifiers that the TCRbeta library was prepared. TCRdb reanalysed the PCR reads using MiXCR and keeps one entry per CDR3 protein. There are over 550,000 distinct CDR3 sequences in the sample; under 12% occur only once, and around 4% lies in the top ten.

The receptor was isolated from a human donor who donated a stem cell graft to a child with acute myeloid leukemia. The V and J genes are TRBV15 and TRBJ2-1; 11 nucleotides line up with TRBD2. This material consisted of PBMCs from the stem cell graft donor, taken from the stem cell graft. As DNA, the CDR3 is TGTGCCACCGCCGTAGCGGGAGGGCGGTACAATGAGCAGTTCTTC. Translation gives CATAVAGGRYNEQFF.